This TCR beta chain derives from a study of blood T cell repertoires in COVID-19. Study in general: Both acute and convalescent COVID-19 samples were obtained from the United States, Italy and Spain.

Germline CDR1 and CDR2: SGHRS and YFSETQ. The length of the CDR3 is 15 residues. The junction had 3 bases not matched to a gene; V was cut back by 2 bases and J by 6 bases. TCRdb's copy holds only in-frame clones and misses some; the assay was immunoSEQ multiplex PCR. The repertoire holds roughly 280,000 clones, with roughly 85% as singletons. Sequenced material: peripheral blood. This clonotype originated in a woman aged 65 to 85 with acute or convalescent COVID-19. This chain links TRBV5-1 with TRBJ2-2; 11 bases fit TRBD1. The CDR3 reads CASSFEGQGAGELFF. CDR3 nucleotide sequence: TGCGCCAGCAGCTTCGAGGGACAGGGGGCCGGGGAGCTGTTTTTT.